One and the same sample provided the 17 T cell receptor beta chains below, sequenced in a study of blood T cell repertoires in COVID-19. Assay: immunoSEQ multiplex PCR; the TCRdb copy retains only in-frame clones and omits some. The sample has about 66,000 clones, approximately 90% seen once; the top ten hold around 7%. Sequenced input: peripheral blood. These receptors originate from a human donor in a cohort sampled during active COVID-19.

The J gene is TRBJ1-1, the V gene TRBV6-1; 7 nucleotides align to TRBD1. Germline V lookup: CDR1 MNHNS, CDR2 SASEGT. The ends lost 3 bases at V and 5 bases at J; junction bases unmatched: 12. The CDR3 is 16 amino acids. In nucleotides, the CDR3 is TGTGCCAGCAGTGACCGACAGGGTAGTCGGAGGACTGAAGCTTTCTTT. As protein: CASSDRQGSRRTEAFF.

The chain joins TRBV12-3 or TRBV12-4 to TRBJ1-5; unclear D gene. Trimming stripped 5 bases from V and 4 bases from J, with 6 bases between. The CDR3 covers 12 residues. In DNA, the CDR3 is TGTGCCAGCAGTCGGAGGAATCAGCCCCAGCATTTT. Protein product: CASSRRNQPQHF.

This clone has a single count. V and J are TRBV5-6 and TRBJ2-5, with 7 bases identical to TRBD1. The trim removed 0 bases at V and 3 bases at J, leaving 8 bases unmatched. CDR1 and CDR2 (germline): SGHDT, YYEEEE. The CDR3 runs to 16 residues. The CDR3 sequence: CASSLGQGVGEETQYF. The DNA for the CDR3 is TGTGCCAGCAGCTTGGGACAGGGTGTGGGGGAAGAGACCCAGTACTTC.

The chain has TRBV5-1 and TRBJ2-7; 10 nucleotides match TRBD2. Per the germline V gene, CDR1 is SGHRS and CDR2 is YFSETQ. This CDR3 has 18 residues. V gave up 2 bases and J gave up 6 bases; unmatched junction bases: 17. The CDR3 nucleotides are TGCGCCAGCAGCTTTTTGTATTTGTCTAGCGGGGGTGCGAGCGAGCAGTACTTC. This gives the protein CASSFLYLSSGGASEQYF.

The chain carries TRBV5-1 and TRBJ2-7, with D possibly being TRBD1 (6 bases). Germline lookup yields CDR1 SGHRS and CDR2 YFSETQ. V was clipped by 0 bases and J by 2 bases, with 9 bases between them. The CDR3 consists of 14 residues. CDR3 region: CASSLAQGTYEQYF. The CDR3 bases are TGCGCCAGCAGCTTGGCACAGGGAACCTACGAGCAGTACTTC.

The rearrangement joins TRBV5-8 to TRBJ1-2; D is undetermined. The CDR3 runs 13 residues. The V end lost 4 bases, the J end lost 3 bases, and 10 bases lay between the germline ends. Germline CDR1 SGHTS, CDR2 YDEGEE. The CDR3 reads CASSKSGDYGYTF. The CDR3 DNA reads TGTGCCAGCAGCAAGTCGGGAGACTATGGCTACACCTTC.

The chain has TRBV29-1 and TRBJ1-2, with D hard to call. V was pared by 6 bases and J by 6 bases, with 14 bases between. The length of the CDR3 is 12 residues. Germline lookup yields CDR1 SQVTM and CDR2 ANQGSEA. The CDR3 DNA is TGCAGCGTCGCAAATCACATCGATGGCTACACCTTC. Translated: CSVANHIDGYTF.

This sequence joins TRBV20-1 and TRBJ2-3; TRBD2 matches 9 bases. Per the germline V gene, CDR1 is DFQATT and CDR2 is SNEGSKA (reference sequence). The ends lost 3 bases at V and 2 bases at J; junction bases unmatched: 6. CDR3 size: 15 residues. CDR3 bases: TGCAGTGCTAGTGATCTAGCGGGACCCACAGATACGCAGTATTTT. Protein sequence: CSASDLAGPTDTQYF.

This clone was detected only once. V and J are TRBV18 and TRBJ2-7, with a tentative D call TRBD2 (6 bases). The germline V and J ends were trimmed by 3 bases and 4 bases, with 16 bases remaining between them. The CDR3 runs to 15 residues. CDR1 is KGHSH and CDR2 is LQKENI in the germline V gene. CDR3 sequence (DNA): TGTGCCAGCTCACCCTCGGGAGCGGAACCTTACGAGCAGTACTTC. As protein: CASSPSGAEPYEQYF.

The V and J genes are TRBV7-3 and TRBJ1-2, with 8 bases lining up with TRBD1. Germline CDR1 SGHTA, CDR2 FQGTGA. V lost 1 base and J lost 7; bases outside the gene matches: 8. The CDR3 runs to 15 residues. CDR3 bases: TGTGCCAGCAGCTTAAGTGCAGGGGGCGCTTTTGGCTACACCTTC. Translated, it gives CASSLSAGGAFGYTF. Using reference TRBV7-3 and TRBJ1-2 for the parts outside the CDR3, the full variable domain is GAGVSQTPSNKVTEKGKYVELRCDPISGHTALYWYRQSLGQGPEFLIYFQGTGAADDSGLPNDRFFAVRPEGSVSTLKIQRTERGDSAVYLCASSLSAGGAFGYTFGSGTRLTVV.

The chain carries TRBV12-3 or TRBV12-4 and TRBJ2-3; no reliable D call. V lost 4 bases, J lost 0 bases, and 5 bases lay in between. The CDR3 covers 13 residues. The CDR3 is CASSYSSTDTQYF. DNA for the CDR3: TGTGCCAGCAGTTACTCGAGCACAGATACGCAGTATTTT.

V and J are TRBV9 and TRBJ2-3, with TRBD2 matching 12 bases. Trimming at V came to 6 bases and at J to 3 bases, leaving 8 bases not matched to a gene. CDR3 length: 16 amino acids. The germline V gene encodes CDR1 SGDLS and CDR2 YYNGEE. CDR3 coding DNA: TGTGCCAGCACCCCCACTAGCGGGGGGCGGACAGATACGCAGTATTTT. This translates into CASTPTSGGRTDTQYF.

The DNA of the CDR3 is TGCGCCAGCAGTGGCGGAACGAACACCGGGGAGCTGTTTTTT. Encoded protein: CASSGGTNTGELFF. The gene calls are TRBV10-2 and TRBJ2-2; the D is unclear. This CDR3 comprises 14 residues. Trimming pared 4 bases from V and 0 bases from J, leaving 6 bases between. Germline CDR1 is WSHSY and CDR2 is SAAADI.

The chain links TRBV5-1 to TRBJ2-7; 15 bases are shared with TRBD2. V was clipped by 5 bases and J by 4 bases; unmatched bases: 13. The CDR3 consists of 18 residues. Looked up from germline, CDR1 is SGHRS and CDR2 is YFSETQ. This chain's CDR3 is CASRAGTSGGPRAYEQYF. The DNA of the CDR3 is TGCGCCAGCAGGGCTGGGACTAGCGGGGGGCCACGGGCATACGAGCAGTACTTC.

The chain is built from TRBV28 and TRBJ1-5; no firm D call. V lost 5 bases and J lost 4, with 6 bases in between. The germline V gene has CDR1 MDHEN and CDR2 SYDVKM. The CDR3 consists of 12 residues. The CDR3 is CASSLENQPQHF. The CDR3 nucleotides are TGTGCCAGCAGTCTAGAAAATCAGCCCCAGCATTTT.

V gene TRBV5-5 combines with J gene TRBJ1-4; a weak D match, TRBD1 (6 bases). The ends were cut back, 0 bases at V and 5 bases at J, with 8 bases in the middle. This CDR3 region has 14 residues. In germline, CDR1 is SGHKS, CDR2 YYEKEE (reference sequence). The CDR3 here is CASSLGQVNEKLFF. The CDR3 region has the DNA TGTGCCAGCAGCTTGGGACAGGTAAATGAAAAACTGTTTTTT.

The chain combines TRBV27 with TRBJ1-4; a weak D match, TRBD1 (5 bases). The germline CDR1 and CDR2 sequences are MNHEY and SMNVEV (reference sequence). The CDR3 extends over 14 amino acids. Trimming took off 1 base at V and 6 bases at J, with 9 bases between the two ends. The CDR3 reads CASSLWGKDEKLFF. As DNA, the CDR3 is TGTGCCAGCAGTTTATGGGGCAAGGATGAAAAACTGTTTTTT.